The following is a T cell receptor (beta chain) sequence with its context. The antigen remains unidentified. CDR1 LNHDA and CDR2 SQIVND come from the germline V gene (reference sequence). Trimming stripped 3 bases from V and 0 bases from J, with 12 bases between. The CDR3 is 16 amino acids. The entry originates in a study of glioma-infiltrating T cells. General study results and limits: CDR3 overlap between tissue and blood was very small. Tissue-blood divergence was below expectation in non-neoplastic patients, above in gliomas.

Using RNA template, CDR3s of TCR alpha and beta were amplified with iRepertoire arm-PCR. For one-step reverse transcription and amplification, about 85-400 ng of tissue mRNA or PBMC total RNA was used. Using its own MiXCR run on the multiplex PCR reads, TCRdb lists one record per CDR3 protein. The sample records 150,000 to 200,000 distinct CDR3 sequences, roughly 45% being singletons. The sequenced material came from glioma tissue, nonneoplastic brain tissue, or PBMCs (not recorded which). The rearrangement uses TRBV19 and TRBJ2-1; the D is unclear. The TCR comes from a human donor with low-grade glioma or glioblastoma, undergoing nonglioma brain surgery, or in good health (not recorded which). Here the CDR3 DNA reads TGTGCCAGTAGTATCGGTAGGACCAGCTCCTACAATGAGCAGTTCTTC. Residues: CASSIGRTSSYNEQFF. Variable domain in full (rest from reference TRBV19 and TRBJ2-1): DGGITQSPKYLFRKEGQNVTLSCEQNLNHDAMYWYRQDPGQGLRLIYYSQIVNDFQKGDIAEGYSVSREKKESFPLTVTSAQKNPTAFYLCASSIGRTSSYNEQFFGPGTRLTVL.